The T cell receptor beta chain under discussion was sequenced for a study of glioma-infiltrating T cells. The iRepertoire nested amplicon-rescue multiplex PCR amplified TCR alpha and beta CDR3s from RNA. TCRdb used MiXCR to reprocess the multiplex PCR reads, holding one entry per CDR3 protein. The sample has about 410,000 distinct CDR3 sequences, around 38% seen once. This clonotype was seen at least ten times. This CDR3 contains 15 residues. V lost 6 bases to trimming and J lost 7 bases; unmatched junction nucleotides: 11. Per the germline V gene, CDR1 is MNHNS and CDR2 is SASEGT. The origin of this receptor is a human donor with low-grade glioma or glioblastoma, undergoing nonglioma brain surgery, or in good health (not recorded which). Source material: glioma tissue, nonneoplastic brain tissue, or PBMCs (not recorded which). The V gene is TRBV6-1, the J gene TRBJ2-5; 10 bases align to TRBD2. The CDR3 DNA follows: TGTGCCAGCAGCCTCCGACTAGCGGGTTCGGGGACCCAGTACTTC. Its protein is CASSLRLAGSGTQYF.